The text below deals with one T cell receptor beta chain. Assay: immunoSEQ multiplex PCR; the TCRdb copy retains only in-frame clones and omits some. The data show more than 10,000 clones, over 60% seen once. The CDR3 runs to 12 residues. The germline V and J ends were trimmed by 5 bases and 9 bases, with 8 bases remaining between them. From germline, CDR1 is LNHDA and CDR2 SQIVND (reference sequence). The data were obtained in a study of sequential checkpoint blockade in melanoma. Treatment reported: randomized to nivolumab then ipilimumab (arm A) or the reverse (arm B). The sample here was CD8+ T cells sorted from blood (inferred from file names), taken from a patient given nivolumab and ipilimumab in sequence. V is TRBV19 and J is TRBJ1-6; the D is unclear. This clonotype was obtained from a human donor with melanoma. The DNA for the CDR3 is TGTGCCAGTAGTCCCCCGGGTTCACCCCTCCACTTT. It translates to CASSPPGSPLHF.